The clone carrying this TCR beta chain was observed a few times. Its cognate antigen is unknown. Carrying unique molecular identifiers, the cDNA also gained a universal primer site through template switching. TCRdb ran MiXCR on the 5' RACE reads and lists one entry per CDR3 protein. This table holds 650,000 to 800,000 distinct CDR3 sequences, over 8.5% found once. This sample was taken from a study of identical twins. This CDR3 comprises 13 residues. Trimming took off 2 bases at V and 6 bases at J, with 9 bases between the two ends. From germline, CDR1 is SNHLY and CDR2 FYNNEI. Broader study findings: The authors noted that invariant MAIT and iNKT cells could partly confound zero-insertion analyses. Model-predicted out-of-frame TCR alpha sharing fell below observed values in monozygotic twins.

These same records also appear under a second study, on yellow fever vaccine responses in identical twins.

Sequenced input: PBMCs. The chain couples TRBV2 to TRBJ2-3, with D possibly being TRBD2 (5 bases). The clonotype originates from a young woman in good health. CDR3 bases: TGTGCCAGCAGTGAACCGACTAAGGATACGCAGTATTTT. This sequence encodes CASSEPTKDTQYF.